This TCR beta chain was observed in a study of blood T cell repertoires in COVID-19. Looking at the study overall: COVID-19 samples, acute and convalescent, were from the United States, Italy and Spain. Sources were T cells, B-cell-depleted T cells, or PBMCs; the material itself was cDNA or gDNA.

As handled by the study authors: For nucleated cells, counts were estimated from reference gene primer amplification. Only in-frame clones appear in the TCRdb table, and some are missing; sequencing was by immunoSEQ multiplex PCR. For V, J and clone size, that table is used; D and trimming come from the DNA. The data hold under 200,000 clones, with roughly 80% observed a single time. This CDR3 is 13 amino acids long. CDR1 is SNHLY, CDR2 FYNNEI, per germline. The V gene end was trimmed by 6 bases and the J gene end by 6 bases; junction bases not matched to a gene: 5. The chain combines TRBV2 with TRBJ1-1, with 9 bases matching TRBD1. This TCR came from a man aged 65 to 79 with acute or convalescent COVID-19. Sequencing was performed on peripheral blood. CDR3 in DNA: TGTGCCAGCAGAGGGACAGGGCATCCTGAAGCTTTCTTT. Protein sequence: CASRGTGHPEAFF.